These 32 T cell receptor beta chains originate from one sample sequenced in a study of shared clonotypes between healthy human individuals. In the naive CD8 group, cells lacked CD45RO and were positively selected for CCR7, so terminally differentiated effector memory CD45RA+ cells were left out. Repertoires were generated with immunoSEQ multiplex PCR, while TCRdb's copy carries only in-frame clones and drops some. The sample lists some 2 million clones, approximately 95% occurring once. Sequencing was carried out using naive CD8+ T cells sorted from blood. The receptor source for this set is a man aged 18 to 29 in good health.

This clone came up a few times. The chain couples TRBV29-1 to TRBJ2-3; TRBD2 is a possible D gene (7 bases). Germline V lookup: CDR1 SQVTM, CDR2 ANQGSEA. V shed 2 bases and J shed 5 bases, with 17 bases lying between them. The CDR3 loop spans 15 amino acids. The DNA of the CDR3 is TGCAGCGTTGAAACTGTCCGGGGGGCCGGAGATACGCAGTATTTT. This sequence encodes CSVETVRGAGDTQYF.

The chain couples TRBV5-1 to TRBJ2-3; 7 bases match TRBD1. Losses at the gene ends were 0 bases for V and 3 bases for J; bases not matched to a gene: 4. The CDR3 length is 15 residues. Germline loops: CDR1 SGHRS, CDR2 YFSETQ. CDR3 protein: CASSLARDRTDTQYF. The CDR3 region has the DNA TGCGCCAGCAGCTTGGCCCGGGACAGAACAGATACGCAGTATTTT.

V is TRBV9 and J is TRBJ2-1, with D possibly TRBD1 on 7 matching bases. This CDR3 is 17 amino acids long. V was pared by 3 bases and J by 7 bases, with 23 bases between. Germline V CDR1 and CDR2: SGDLS, YYNGEE. The CDR3: CASSARGGRDSVNEQFF. The CDR3 coding sequence is TGTGCCAGCAGCGCGAGAGGGGGCCGGGACTCTGTGAATGAGCAGTTCTTC.

The V gene is TRBV27, the J gene TRBJ1-5; no firm D call. The CDR3 loop spans 15 amino acids. V gave up 8 bases and J gave up 11 bases, with 25 bases separating them. Germline loops: CDR1 MNHEY, CDR2 SMNVEV (reference sequence). CDR3: CASYSEEFSPQTQHF. In DNA form, the CDR3 reads TGTGCCAGCTACTCGGAGGAATTCTCCCCCCAAACCCAGCATTTT.

This chain's CDR3 is CASSTEAEGPLHF. The CDR3 DNA reads TGTGCCAGCAGCACGGAGGCGGAGGGCCCCCTCCACTTT. J is TRBJ1-6 and V is TRBV7-8; D unresolved. The germline CDR1 and CDR2 sequences are SGHVS and FQNEAQ. The V end lost 5 bases, the J end lost 13 bases, and 15 bases lay between the germline ends. The CDR3 is 13 amino acids.

V and J are TRBV5-6 and TRBJ1-2; the match to TRBD1 covers 7 bases. The germline V gene has CDR1 SGHDT and CDR2 YYEEEE. The V segment lost 0 bases and the J segment 7 bases; nucleotides outside the gene matches: 12. The CDR3 totals 16 residues. This chain's CDR3 is CASSLELGGLEGGYTF. The CDR3 DNA sequence: TGTGCCAGCAGCTTGGAGTTAGGGGGCCTCGAGGGTGGCTACACCTTC.

This chain joins TRBV6-6 and TRBJ1-2; 7 bases map to TRBD1. This CDR3 region has 16 residues. V gave up 5 bases and J gave up 2 bases; unmatched junction bases: 11. Germline CDR1 and CDR2: MNHNY and SVGAGI (reference sequence). CDR3 nucleotide sequence: TGTGCCAGCAGTGCTCAAGGGACAGATATAAACTATGGCTACACCTTC. Translating gives CASSAQGTDINYGYTF.

The chain joins TRBV27 to TRBJ2-1, with TRBD1 matching 12 bases. Trimming removed 7 bases from V and 6 bases from J; junction bases left unmatched: 7. The CDR3 contains 15 residues. Per germline, CDR1 MNHEY and CDR2 SMNVEV (reference sequence). The CDR3 nucleotides read TGTGCCAGCACCCTCTGGGGACAGGGGGCCAATGAGCAGTTCTTC. This translates into CASTLWGQGANEQFF.

The rearrangement links TRBV6-5 to TRBJ1-1, with TRBD1 matching over 9 bases. The ends lost 4 bases at V and 3 bases at J; junction bases unmatched: 3. Germline V gives CDR1 MNHEY, CDR2 SVGAGI. The length of the CDR3 is 14 residues. The CDR3 sequence is CASSFGQGYTEAFF. The DNA for the CDR3 is TGTGCCAGCAGTTTCGGACAGGGGTACACTGAAGCTTTCTTT.

CDR3 residues: CASSLGSGITDTQYF. CDR3 sequence (DNA): TGTGCCAGCAGCTTGGGTAGCGGGATCACAGATACGCAGTATTTT. The gene calls are TRBV11-2 and TRBJ2-3; 8 bases fit TRBD2. The CDR3 extends over 15 amino acids. Germline CDR1 SGHAT, CDR2 FQNNGV. Germline trimming cut 3 bases from V and 2 bases from J; bases unmatched to any gene: 4.

To note about this clone: A junction boundary mismatches the germline segment, possibly from a read error. The rearrangement uses TRBV2 and TRBJ2-3; D might be TRBD1 (5 bases). The germline V gene has CDR1 SNHLY and CDR2 FYNNEI. This CDR3 has 14 amino acids. CDR3 nucleotides: TGTGCCAGCTTGGGGCAGGATTCACAGATACGCAGGGATTTT. The encoded protein is CASLGQDSQIRRDF.

This clone appeared a single time. V gene TRBV9 combines with J gene TRBJ2-7; D is unclear. From germline, CDR1 is SGDLS and CDR2 YYNGEE. This CDR3 region has 15 residues. The ends were cut back, 3 bases at V and 0 bases at J, with 13 bases in the middle. In DNA form, the CDR3 reads TGTGCCAGCAGCGCTGGTCAGTCTAGCTCCTACGAGCAGTACTTC. Amino acid sequence: CASSAGQSSSYEQYF.

In the case of this clone: At the DNA level, this CDR3 is encoded by other sequences in the same sample as well. This rearrangement joins TRBV7-9 to TRBJ2-7, with 11 bases matching TRBD1. V dropped 1 base and J dropped 4; count of bases not matched to a gene: 3. This CDR3 is 15 amino acids long. Per germline, CDR1 SEHNR and CDR2 FQNEAQ (reference sequence). The CDR3: CASSLVGQGAYEQYF. The CDR3 DNA follows: TGTGCCAGCAGCTTAGTCGGACAGGGGGCGTACGAGCAGTACTTC.

The chain couples TRBV5-4 to TRBJ2-7; 7 nucleotides align to TRBD2. V shed 3 bases and J 3 bases; nucleotides not matched to a gene: 6. Germline V gene lookup returns CDR1 SGHNT and CDR2 YYREEE (reference sequence). The CDR3 runs 14 residues. This CDR3 is CASSWSGNLYEQYF. CDR3 coding DNA: TGTGCCAGCAGCTGGAGCGGGAACCTCTACGAGCAGTACTTC.

The chain combines TRBV5-4 with TRBJ1-1; unclear D gene. The V and J ends lost 0 bases and 4 bases respectively, with 16 bases between them. This CDR3 has 16 amino acids. Germline CDR1 SGHNT, CDR2 YYREEE (reference sequence). In DNA, the CDR3 is TGTGCCAGCAGCTTGGCGGCGACTCCGGGAAGCACTGAAGCTTTCTTT. Residues: CASSLAATPGSTEAFF. Based on the CDR3 plus reference TRBV5-4 and TRBJ1-1, the full variable domain is ETGVTQSPTHLIKTRGQQVTLRCSSQSGHNTVSWYQQALGQGPQFIFQYYREEENGRGNFPPRFSGLQFPNYSSELNVNALELDDSALYLCASSLAATPGSTEAFFGQGTRLTVV.

This rearrangement joins TRBV7-9 to TRBJ2-3, with D perhaps TRBD2 (5 bases). The CDR3 spans 13 residues. The V gene lost 5 bases and the J gene lost 4 bases, with 10 bases spanning the gap. From germline, CDR1 is SEHNR and CDR2 FQNEAQ (reference sequence). CDR3 nucleotide sequence: TGTGCCAGCAGCCTAAGACTATCAGATACGCAGTATTTT. Residues: CASSLRLSDTQYF.

V usage is TRBV10-3 and J usage is TRBJ2-1, with 12 bases fitting TRBD2. Trimming removed 0 bases from V and 11 bases from J; junction bases left unmatched: 8. There are 16 residues in the CDR3. Germline loops: CDR1 ENHRY, CDR2 SYGVKD. For the CDR3, the DNA is TGTGCCATCAGTGAGTCGGCTAGCGGGAGGGCCATTCAGCAGTTCTTC. This codes for CAISESASGRAIQQFF.

This chain connects TRBV10-1 to TRBJ2-7; no firm D call. The CDR3 length is 15 residues. Deletions cut 4 bases from V and 2 bases from J, with 15 bases between. Germline-derived CDR1 and CDR2 are WNHNN and SYGVQD (reference sequence). The CDR3 reads CASSAKAGLTYEQYF. Here the CDR3 DNA reads TGCGCCAGCAGTGCTAAGGCAGGCCTAACCTACGAGCAGTACTTC.

Regarding this clone: A much larger clone differs by one base, so this may be a read error. J is TRBJ1-1 and V is TRBV28; D is ambiguous. Germline lookup yields CDR1 MDHEN and CDR2 SYDVKM. The CDR3 length is 12 residues. V lost 5 bases and J 0 bases, leaving 4 bases between the germline ends. The CDR3 region is CASSELNTEAFF. The DNA of the CDR3 is TGTGCCAGCAGTGAACTGAACACTGAAGCTTTCTTT.

The genes are TRBV5-8 and TRBJ2-3, with D maybe TRBD1 (6 bases). The CDR3 is 14 residues long. The V gene lost 1 base and the J gene lost 2 bases, with 8 bases spanning the gap. The V gene's germline CDR1 is SGHTS and CDR2 YDEGEE. This chain's CDR3 is CASSLQGYTDTQYF. CDR3 DNA sequence: TGTGCCAGCAGCTTGCAGGGGTACACAGATACGCAGTATTTT.

The V and J genes are TRBV9 and TRBJ1-2; a weak D match, TRBD1 (5 bases). The CDR3 is made up of 16 amino acids. V dropped 2 bases and J dropped 0 bases, with 14 bases sitting between them. Germline V gene lookup returns CDR1 SGDLS and CDR2 YYNGEE. This CDR3 reads CASSVDRDGANYGYTF. CDR3 DNA sequence: TGTGCCAGCAGCGTCGACCGGGACGGAGCTAACTATGGCTACACCTTC.

The count of this clone is one. V gene TRBV19 combines with J gene TRBJ2-1; 8 positions match TRBD2. Germline CDR1 reads LNHDA; CDR2 reads SQIVND (reference sequence). There are 14 residues in the CDR3. Trimming at V came to 5 bases and at J to 4 bases, leaving 4 bases not matched to a gene. The chain's CDR3 is CASSWRGVYNEQFF. CDR3 DNA sequence: TGTGCCAGTAGTTGGCGGGGGGTGTACAATGAGCAGTTCTTC.

The J gene is TRBJ1-5, the V gene TRBV6-1; D is unresolved. The CDR3 has 13 amino acids. CDR1 and CDR2 from the germline V gene are MNHNS and SASEGT. V shed 10 bases and J shed 0 bases, with 10 bases lying between them. The DNA of the CDR3 is TGTGCCACGCAGCCTTATAGCAATCAGCCCCAGCATTTT. Amino acids: CATQPYSNQPQHF.

The chain combines TRBV27 with TRBJ1-1, with D possibly being TRBD1 (6 bases). Germline V gene lookup returns CDR1 MNHEY and CDR2 SMNVEV (reference sequence). Trimming stripped 6 bases from V and 4 bases from J, with 9 bases between. The CDR3 length is 12 residues. The DNA for the CDR3 is TGTGCCAGCAGGCAGGGGAGCACTGAAGCTTTCTTT. Its translation: CASRQGSTEAFF.

The chain recombines TRBV5-1 with TRBJ2-1; TRBD2 matches at 12 bases. The CDR3 has 16 residues. Losses at the gene ends were 2 bases for V and 8 bases for J; bases not matched to a gene: 8. The germline gives CDR1 SGHRS, CDR2 YFSETQ. CDR3 in DNA: TGCGCCAGCAGCTTTCTTCTAGCGGGAGGGAGCCATGAGCAGTTCTTC. Amino acids: CASSFLLAGGSHEQFF.

This chain uses TRBV6-6 with TRBJ2-1, with D maybe TRBD1 (6 bases). V was cut by 2 bases and J by 8 bases, with 13 bases left in between. Per germline, CDR1 MNHNY and CDR2 SVGAGI (reference sequence). This CDR3 comprises 14 residues. The CDR3 DNA is TGTGCCAGCAGTTACAAGGGGGTTGTCGATGAGCAGTTCTTC. This translates into CASSYKGVVDEQFF.

This clone occurred once. The chain combines TRBV2 with TRBJ2-7; TRBD1 aligns across 7 bases. The trim removed 6 bases at V and 5 bases at J, leaving 10 bases unmatched. From germline, CDR1 is SNHLY and CDR2 FYNNEI. There are 14 residues in the CDR3. CDR3 loop: CASRRTGSYDEQYF. In DNA form, the CDR3 reads TGTGCCAGCAGGCGGACAGGATCGTACGACGAGCAGTACTTC.

The chain couples TRBV7-3 to TRBJ1-3; D ambiguous. Per germline, CDR1 SGHTA and CDR2 FQGTGA. Trimming pared 1 base from V and 2 bases from J, leaving 18 bases between. This CDR3 contains 18 residues. Here the CDR3 DNA reads TGTGCCAGCAGCTTAAGGTTCGCCCGGGAGGAGGCTGGAAACACCATATATTTT. This gives the protein CASSLRFAREEAGNTIYF.

The CDR3, as DNA: TGCGCCAGCAGCCGATCGACTAGCGGGATCTACGAGCAGTACTTC. Amino acids: CASSRSTSGIYEQYF. The rearrangement links TRBV4-1 to TRBJ2-7; 11 bases match TRBD2. With 4 bases clipped from V and 3 bases from J, the junction kept 5 bases outside the gene matches. Looked up from germline, CDR1 is MGHRA and CDR2 is YSYEKL. This CDR3 contains 15 residues.

This clone appeared once. The V and J genes are TRBV7-9 and TRBJ2-2; D might be TRBD2 (6 bases). Trimming left V 2 bases short and J 0 bases short, with 13 bases between. This CDR3 is built from 17 residues. The germline CDR1 and CDR2 sequences are SEHNR and FQNEAQ (reference sequence). The CDR3 sequence: CASSLTLAFANTGELFF. DNA of the CDR3: TGTGCCAGCAGCTTAACTCTAGCGTTCGCGAACACCGGGGAGCTGTTTTTT.

This chain links TRBV5-6 with TRBJ2-7, with D possibly TRBD2 on 6 matching bases. Trimming removed 0 bases from V and 2 bases from J, with 9 bases in between. Germline values: CDR1 SGHDT, CDR2 YYEEEE. There are 14 residues in the CDR3. DNA of the CDR3: TGTGCCAGCAGCTTGGCCGCGGGGCCCTACGAGCAGTACTTC. Translated, it gives CASSLAAGPYEQYF.

The chain has TRBV2 and TRBJ2-7, with TRBD1 matching over 9 bases. CDR3 length: 14 amino acids. The trim removed 4 bases at V and 3 bases at J, leaving 4 bases unmatched. Germline-derived CDR1 and CDR2 are SNHLY and FYNNEI. Written as DNA, the CDR3 is TGTGCCAGCAGTGTGCTGGGACAGGGCTACGAGCAGTACTTC. It is translated as CASSVLGQGYEQYF.